This TCR beta chain was retrieved from a study of beta chain features in type 1 diabetes (dated by TCRdb to 2017 to 2018). Regarding the complete study: Patients and healthy donors did not differ in mean age, gender distribution, total cell number or subset yield. A total of some 100,000,000 sorted cells were examined across all samples, and a strong correlation was observed between cell number per subset and RNA yield. In the study, TCRB repertoires of sorted circulating CD4+ T cell subsets from recently diagnosed type 1 diabetes patients were compared with those of matched healthy donors. Whereas all 30 or so donors provided naive and central memory subsets, regulatory and stem cell-like memory subsets were isolated from just 8 patients and about 8 healthy donors. General study outcomes and caveats: Because the HLA sub-analyses included only small numbers of individuals, any influence of HLA type on TCRB rearrangement was left unresolved. PCR might favor shorter templates, but patient and control samples were amplified and corrected together, so any skew would affect both groups equally. Fewer insertions and more nucleotide deletions at VDJ recombination sites were observed in patients with type 1 diabetes, implying thymic rearrangement abnormalities. Naive, central memory and regulatory TCRB repertoires appeared more similar among patients than among healthy donors. Because cDNA rather than genomic DNA was sequenced, highly expressing activated cells could have been over-represented, although no difference in activation and CD3 levels was found between groups. In all four CD4+ subsets, TCRB CDR3 length was moderately but significantly shorter in type 1 diabetes patients.

The entire amount of isolated RNA was reverse transcribed using the High Capacity cDNA Reverse Transcription Kit, so the sequenced TCRB transcripts were expressed ones. Deep immunoSEQ sequencing was applied to naive, central memory and regulatory T cell samples, giving an average of roughly 3.3 million total reads per sample. After sorted cells were lysed in RLT buffer, RNA was extracted with DNase-treated RNeasy Micro or Mini kits, with the choice depending on cell number. Each cell subset was processed on its own to prevent cross-contamination, while patient and healthy donor samples were processed together. The immunoSEQ multiplex PCR was used to amplify TCRB sequences from cDNA, yielding 87-bp fragments that span the CDR3 region. Sequencing of the amplicons was done on the Illumina HiSeq platform. As for how the authors treated the data: Synthetic template baselines were used to correct PCR bias computationally, reads within Hamming distance 2 were collapsed together, and singletons that could not be merged were discarded. By aligning reads against IMGT, V, D and J genes, CDR3 length, and insertions or deletions at six rearrangement sites were assigned. Within each subset, clonotype counts were normalized to sorted cell number, and only after that were true diversity and Gini coefficients computed with the tcR R package. The overlap coefficient, calculated on TCRB nucleotide sequences, was used to quantify repertoire sharing. Out-of-frame TCRB sequences from naive cells were analyzed to stand in for the pre-selection repertoire. TCRdb holds this immuneACCESS table with in-frame rearrangements only. Some clones are missing; in checked studies, unresolved V genes explain under half, and the rest has no known cause. V and J calls and clone size are copied from that table; D and trimming were computed from the DNA. The sample table shows 300,000 or so clones, and roughly 14% are seen once. About 0.015% of the sample goes to the ten largest clones.

Each donor gave one peripheral blood draw, averaging roughly 120 mL, which was collected into heparinised tubes. Using a panel that included CD45RO, CCR7, CD25, CD127, CD95 and CD27, naive, central memory, regulatory and stem cell-like memory CD4+ T cells were sorted on a BD FACSAria II. All sorted populations exceeded 95% purity. PBMCs were separated immediately by Lymphoprep density gradient centrifugation and were stained directly, without being cultured. So that batch effects would be minimized, each experiment stained and sorted samples in pairs, pairing one healthy donor with one patient. The table lists this clone with a few counts. It lacks a known antigen. The sample holds no much larger clone one base away, and base qualities are not on file. From its cysteine to its phenylalanine, the CDR3 spans 15 amino acids. Kept here is only the CDR3 DNA, which spans 45 bases and is read in frame from base 1. CDR1 MDHEN and CDR2 SYDVKM are derived from the germline V gene. V gives up 5 bases and J gives up 2 bases, and the segment between their germline ends measures 10 bases.

Rearrangement joined TRBV28 to TRBJ2-6, and TRBD1 may be the D gene, going by 6 matching bases. Specimen: naive CD4+ T cells from blood. Read against the paper, the sample's cell subset or site label means: true naive CD4+ T cells. This clonotype originated in a woman aged 18-29 years with type 1 diabetes. The DNA sequence is given as TGTGCCAGCAGTACACAGGGTGCTGGGGCCAACGTCCTGACTTTC. Its product reads: CASSTQGAGANVLTF.